The 4 T cell receptor beta chains below all came from one sample that was sequenced in a study of blood T cell repertoires in COVID-19. Using immunoSEQ multiplex PCR, the repertoire was profiled, and TCRdb retains in-frame clones only, with some absent. The data show about 15,000 clones, around 88% seen once. The sequencing input was peripheral blood. The receptors here all came from a human donor in a cohort sampled during active COVID-19.

This clone is a singleton in its sample. This chain connects TRBV7-3 to TRBJ1-2; 10 bases match TRBD1. Germline values: CDR1 SGHTA, CDR2 FQGTGA. The CDR3 spans 13 residues. Unmatched junction bases numbered 3, after V lost 5 bases and J lost 6 bases. CDR3 loop: CASSLGQGDGYTF. The CDR3 coding sequence is TGTGCCAGCAGCCTAGGACAGGGGGATGGCTACACCTTC.

J is TRBJ1-4 and V is TRBV6-5, with D maybe TRBD1 (5 bases). Germline lookup yields CDR1 MNHEY and CDR2 SVGAGI. The V and J ends lost 6 bases and 6 bases respectively, with 11 bases between them. This CDR3 is 13 amino acids long. CDR3 in amino acids: CASSEQGYEKLFF. The CDR3 nucleotides read TGTGCCAGCAGCGAGCAGGGCTATGAAAAACTGTTTTTT.

This rearrangement joins TRBV19 to TRBJ2-1; 7 bases align to TRBD2. Germline CDR1 LNHDA, CDR2 SQIVND (reference sequence). The CDR3 runs to 16 residues. V gave up 6 bases and J gave up 0 bases; unmatched junction bases: 8. DNA of the CDR3: TGTGCCAGTAGGACTCTAGCGGCGAGCTCCTACAATGAGCAGTTCTTC. As protein: CASRTLAASSYNEQFF.

The chain couples TRBV7-9 to TRBJ1-1, with D perhaps TRBD1 (5 bases). This CDR3 is built from 13 residues. Deletions cut 3 bases from V and 7 bases from J, with 12 bases between. Germline V CDR1 and CDR2: SEHNR, FQNEAQ (reference sequence). CDR3 protein: CASSFDSRGEAFF. The CDR3 nucleotides are TGTGCCAGCAGCTTCGACAGTCGAGGTGAAGCTTTCTTT.